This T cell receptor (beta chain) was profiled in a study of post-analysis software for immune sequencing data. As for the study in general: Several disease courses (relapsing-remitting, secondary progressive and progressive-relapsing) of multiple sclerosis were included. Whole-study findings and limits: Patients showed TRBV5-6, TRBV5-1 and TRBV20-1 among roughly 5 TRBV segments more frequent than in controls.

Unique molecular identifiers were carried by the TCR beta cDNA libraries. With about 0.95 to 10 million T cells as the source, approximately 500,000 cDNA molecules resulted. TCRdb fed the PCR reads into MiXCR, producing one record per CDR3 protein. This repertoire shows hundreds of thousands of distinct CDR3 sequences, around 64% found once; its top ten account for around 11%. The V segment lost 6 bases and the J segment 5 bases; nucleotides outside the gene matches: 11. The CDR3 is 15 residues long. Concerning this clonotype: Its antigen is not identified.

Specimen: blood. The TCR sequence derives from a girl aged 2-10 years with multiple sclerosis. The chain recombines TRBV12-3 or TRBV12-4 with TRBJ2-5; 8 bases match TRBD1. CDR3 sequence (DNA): TGTGCCAGCAGGAAGATCGACAGGGGACTTGAGACCCAGTACTTC. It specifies CASRKIDRGLETQYF.